The rows below give T cell receptor beta chains drawn from one sample of a study of beta chain features in type 1 diabetes. The assay was immunoSEQ multiplex PCR, and TCRdb's table has in-frame clones only and misses some. Among over 600,000 clones listed, 12% were seen once. Sequences were obtained from naive CD4+ T cells from blood. Source of these receptors: a young man with type 1 diabetes. Both conserved end residues are part of each CDR3. A D gene is named only where the DNA matches it firmly. Clone size is shown for a subset of rows, as once, few, many or a class of expanded clone.

abundance	v_gene	j_gene	d_gene	CDR3nt	CDR3aa
.	TRBV7-9	TRBJ2-5	.	TGTGCCAGCAGCTTAAACTGGCAGAACCAAGAGACCCAGTACTTC	CASSLNWQNQETQYF
few	TRBV12-5	TRBJ1-5	TRBD1	TGTGCTAGTGGACTCGGGACAGGAAGGCAGCCCCAGCATTTT	CASGLGTGRQPQHF
few	TRBV28	TRBJ2-6	.	TGTGCCAGCAGTTTTATCGGCTCTGGGGCCAACGTCCTGACTTTC	CASSFIGSGANVLTF
few	TRBV4-1	TRBJ2-3	TRBD2	TGCGCCAGCAGCCAAGAGGCGGGGGGCACGTTGGATACGCAGTATTTT	CASSQEAGGTLDTQYF
.	TRBV7-9	TRBJ2-3	.	TGTGCCAGCAGCCTTGGGCAGGGTATCCTGGATACGCAGTATTTT	CASSLGQGILDTQYF
.	TRBV6-1	TRBJ2-7	.	TGTGCCAGCAGTGAAGCGGATCACTACGAGCAGTACTTC	CASSEADHYEQYF
.	TRBV9	TRBJ1-2	.	TGTGCCAGCAGCCCCTCAGACAGACTCAACTATGGCTACACCTTC	CASSPSDRLNYGYTF
few	TRBV10-3	TRBJ2-3	.	TGTGCCATCAGTCCGATTGGTCCCGCCACAGATACGCAGTATTTT	CAISPIGPATDTQYF
few	TRBV7-9	TRBJ1-1	.	TGTGCCAGCAGCTTCACCGCGGACACTGAAGCTTTCTTT	CASSFTADTEAFF
few	TRBV7-9	TRBJ2-2	.	TGTGCCAGCAGCATTTCGATCGGGGAGCTGTTTTTT	CASSISIGELFF
few	TRBV25-1	TRBJ2-3	.	TGTGCCAGCAGTGATGAATGGGCGGGGATACAAGATACGCAGTATTTT	CASSDEWAGIQDTQYF
few	TRBV27	TRBJ2-7	.	TGTGCCAGCAGTTTATCCTGGGAAAGCTACGAGCAGTACTTC	CASSLSWESYEQYF
.	TRBV30	TRBJ1-5	TRBD1	TGTGCCTGGGACAGGGGAGCAAATCAGCCCCAGCATTTT	CAWDRGANQPQHF
few	TRBV7-9	TRBJ2-3	TRBD2	TGTGCCAGCAGCCCACCCCGCGGGGGGGCCGTAGATACGCAGTATTTT	CASSPPRGGAVDTQYF
.	TRBV5-1	TRBJ2-7	.	TGCGCCAGCAGCCCTAATACAAGAGCGGCCTACGAGCAGTACTTC	CASSPNTRAAYEQYF
once	TRBV7-2	TRBJ2-1	.	TGTGCCAGCAGCTTAGCGCGGATCATCAATGAGCAGTTCTTC	CASSLARIINEQFF
few	TRBV30	TRBJ2-3	.	TGTGCCTGGGAGGTGGGAGATACGCAGTATTTT	CAWEVGDTQYF
few	TRBV5-1	TRBJ2-1	.	TGCGCCAGCAGCTTTTCAACAGAAGGTTGGGGCAATGAGCAGTTCTTC	CASSFSTEGWGNEQFF
.	TRBV5-1	TRBJ1-1	.	TGCGCCAGCAGCTTGACGGGGAACACTGAAGCTTTCTTT	CASSLTGNTEAFF
.	TRBV11-2	TRBJ2-7	.	TGTGCCAGCAGCTTACCATTGGACATGGGGGAGCAGTACTTC	CASSLPLDMGEQYF
.	TRBV5-6	TRBJ1-2	.	TGTGCCAGCAGCTCGGGTCTTATTGACTACACCTTC	CASSSGLIDYTF
.	TRBV4-2	TRBJ2-7	TRBD2	TGTGCCAGCAGCCAAGAGATAGCGGGGGGGCGGTACGAGCAGTACTTC	CASSQEIAGGRYEQYF
few	TRBV6-5	TRBJ2-1	.	TGTGCCAGCAGTTACTCGGGTCAGCCCTACAATGAGCAGTTCTTC	CASSYSGQPYNEQFF
.	TRBV7-9	TRBJ2-3	TRBD2	TGTGCCAGCTCCTCCCGGAGGACTAGCGCAGATACGCAGTATTTT	CASSSRRTSADTQYF
few	TRBV5-6	TRBJ1-5	.	TGTGCCAGCAGCCGGGGACCGGGTATAGGTCAGCCCCAGCATTTT	CASSRGPGIGQPQHF
few	TRBV6-6	TRBJ1-1	.	TGTGCCAGCAGTTTGAATGAAGCTTTCTTT	CASSLNEAFF
.	TRBV29-1	TRBJ2-5	.	TGCAGCGTCGGAGACTACCAAGAGACCCAGTACTTC	CSVGDYQETQYF
few	TRBV7-9	TRBJ1-5	TRBD1	TGTGCCAGCAGCCTCAGGGGGCAGGAGCCCCAGCATTTT	CASSLRGQEPQHF
few	TRBV5-1	TRBJ2-5	.	TGCGCCAGCAGCTTGCTGGGACGGAGGGTCCAAGAGACCCAGTACTTC	CASSLLGRRVQETQYF
few	TRBV29-1	TRBJ2-7	.	TGCAGCGTTGTGGTCCGTCAGGAGTCCTACGAGCAGTACTTC	CSVVVRQESYEQYF
.	TRBV18	TRBJ1-4	.	TGTGCCAGCTCACCCTACAGTGCAACTAATGAAAAACTGTTTTTT	CASSPYSATNEKLFF
few	TRBV9	TRBJ2-5	.	TGTGCCAGCAGCGTAGTCAGCCAAGCGACCCAGTACTTC	CASSVVSQATQYF
few	TRBV7-2	TRBJ2-5	TRBD1	TGTGCCAGCAGCTCCAACTACCGGGACAGCCAAGAGACCCAGTACTTC	CASSSNYRDSQETQYF
few	TRBV6-5	TRBJ2-5	TRBD2	TGTGCCAGCAGCTCCTTATGGGGGGGGCAAGAGACCCAGTACTTC	CASSSLWGGQETQYF
few	TRBV4-3	TRBJ2-5	.	TGCGCCAGCCCAGCGGGTTACCAAGAGACCCAGTACTTC	CASPAGYQETQYF
few	TRBV19	TRBJ2-7	.	TGTGCCAGTAGTAAGGTGGGGGCGATCTCCTACGAGCAGTACTTC	CASSKVGAISYEQYF
few	TRBV15	TRBJ2-2	.	TGTGCCACCAGCAGAGACGGGGCCGGGGAGCTGTTTTTT	CATSRDGAGELFF
.	TRBV6-5	TRBJ2-3	.	TGTGCCAGCAGTCCGGGGGAATGGGCAGATACGCAGTATTTT	CASSPGEWADTQYF